This is a list of T cell receptor beta chains from one sample in a study of identifying expanded T cells in peripheral blood. Profiled with immunoSEQ multiplex PCR; TCRdb holds only in-frame clones, not every one. This sample has 95,000 or so clones; approximately 83% occur once, and the top ten carry around 5.6%. The material sequenced was blood. The receptors shown here come from a person aged 18-70 years in good health. Both conserved end residues are part of each CDR3. A D gene is named only where the DNA matches it firmly.

cdr3_aa v_call d_call j_call cdr3_length
CASSSGVSTQYF TRBV28 - TRBJ2-5 12
CASSLYGYRPLGYTF TRBV5-6 - TRBJ1-2 15
CASTYSTEAFF TRBV2 - TRBJ1-1 11
CASSLAPGAGYTF TRBV11-2 - TRBJ1-2 13
CASSLRTGIGGYTF TRBV9 TRBD1 TRBJ1-2 14
CASSPGTSGYYEQYF TRBV9 TRBD2 TRBJ2-7 15
CASSRRTDSYNEQFF TRBV7-2 - TRBJ2-1 15
CASSFLRLEAFF TRBV7-9 - TRBJ1-1 12
CASSPSRIHGELFF TRBV5-1 - TRBJ2-2 14
CASSPQQGGYSPLHF TRBV11-3 - TRBJ1-6 15
CASSFAQALNNEQFF TRBV7-2 - TRBJ2-1 15
CAWNVGYNSPLHF TRBV30 - TRBJ1-6 13
CASRATGGAYNEQFF TRBV5-1 TRBD1 TRBJ2-1 15
CASTPGSRETDTQYF TRBV6-1 - TRBJ2-3 15
CASSYSADFGYGYTF TRBV6-6 - TRBJ1-2 15
CASSSRGTGAYEQYF TRBV5-1 - TRBJ2-7 15
CASSLAPGRTGNTIYF TRBV5-4 - TRBJ1-3 16
CASSFLRQGGNQPQHF TRBV19 TRBD1 TRBJ1-5 16
CASSDRDRVTDTQYF TRBV9 TRBD1 TRBJ2-3 15
CASRDGQVLRGEAFF TRBV2 TRBD1 TRBJ1-1 15
CASKTGGTEEQFF TRBV19 TRBD1 TRBJ2-1 13
CAWIRTSGGLSSTDTQYF TRBV30 TRBD2 TRBJ2-3 18
CASGGTGPYNEQFF TRBV6-6 TRBD1 TRBJ2-1 14
CASSFGGGAETQYF TRBV5-1 TRBD2 TRBJ2-5 14
CASSLAGVYNQPQHF TRBV6-6 - TRBJ1-5 15
CASSGRYEQYF TRBV6-5 - TRBJ2-7 11
CASSPRAGAGSYEQYF TRBV7-8 - TRBJ2-7 16
CASSFSTGMNTEAFF TRBV7-2 - TRBJ1-1 15
CASSQVQSSNTEAFF TRBV4-3 - TRBJ1-1 15
CASSLGGTGMNTEAFF TRBV7-2 TRBD1 TRBJ1-1 16
CASSLGWEGLHNEQFF TRBV13 TRBD2 TRBJ2-1 16
CASSLVGGEVYEQYF TRBV7-2 TRBD1 TRBJ2-7 15
CASSVSPHATNQETQYF TRBV9 - TRBJ2-5 17
CASSEPGRSSPLHF TRBV25-1 - TRBJ1-6 14
CASSQDGPNEQFF TRBV4-1 - TRBJ2-1 13
CASNHRGILSPQETQYF TRBV19 TRBD1 TRBJ2-5 17
CAWKSGGEAFF TRBV30 - TRBJ1-1 11
CASSYEGSGGNNEQFF TRBV6-5 TRBD2 TRBJ2-1 16
CASRPSTGIHEQYF TRBV27 - TRBJ2-7 14
CASSEGQGDGYTF TRBV9 TRBD1 TRBJ1-2 13
CASSPDRVAVGELFF TRBV18 TRBD1 TRBJ2-2 15
CAWSVWAPGNTIYF TRBV30 - TRBJ1-3 14
CASSKGPARYTGELFF TRBV5-1 - TRBJ2-2 16
CASSLGWGGDTQYF TRBV5-5 - TRBJ2-3 14
CASTRSRGEIYGYTF TRBV19 - TRBJ1-2 15
CASSATRDGYGYTF TRBV7-2 - TRBJ1-2 14
CASSEIYRGAEAFF TRBV2 TRBD1 TRBJ1-1 14
CASSLLDPNTEAFF TRBV6-6 - TRBJ1-1 14
CASSPTRDGDEKLFF TRBV27 - TRBJ1-4 15
CASSGLDRADTQYF TRBV6-1 TRBD1 TRBJ2-3 14
CASSQDSNTGGETQYF TRBV4-3 TRBD1 TRBJ2-5 16
CASSFYRAASNTEAFF TRBV27 - TRBJ1-1 16
CASSLDSSATDTQYF TRBV27 - TRBJ2-3 15
CASSEKVLSLNTEAFF TRBV2 - TRBJ1-1 16
CATREVPTNTEAFF TRBV19 - TRBJ1-1 14
CSAMKGRETQYF TRBV29-1 - TRBJ2-5 12
CASTPGRGKSPLHF TRBV6-6 - TRBJ1-6 14
CAERGTANTEAFF TRBV7-9 TRBD1 TRBJ1-1 13